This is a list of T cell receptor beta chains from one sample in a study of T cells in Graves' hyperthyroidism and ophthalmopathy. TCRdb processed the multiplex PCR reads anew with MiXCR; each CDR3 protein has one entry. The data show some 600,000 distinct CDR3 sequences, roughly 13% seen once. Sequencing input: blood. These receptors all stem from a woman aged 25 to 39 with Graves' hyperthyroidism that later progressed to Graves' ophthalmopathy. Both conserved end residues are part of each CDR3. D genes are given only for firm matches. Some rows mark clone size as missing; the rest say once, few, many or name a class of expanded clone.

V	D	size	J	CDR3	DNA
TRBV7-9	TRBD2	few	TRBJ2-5	CASSLSREQETQYF	TGTGCCAGCAGCTTATCGCGGGAGCAAGAGACCCAGTACTTC
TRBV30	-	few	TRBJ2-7	CARTVHRSLEQYF	TGTGCCCGGACAGTCCATCGTTCCCTCGAGCAGTACTTC
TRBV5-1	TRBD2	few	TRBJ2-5	CASSGGLAGVETQYF	TGCGCCAGCAGCGGGGGACTAGCGGGAGTAGAGACCCAGTACTTC
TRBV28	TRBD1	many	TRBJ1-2	CASSLGTGAGYTF	TGTGCCAGCAGTTTAGGGACAGGGGCTGGCTACACCTTC
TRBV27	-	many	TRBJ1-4	CASSFSISGEKLFF	TGTGCCAGCAGTTTTTCGATCAGCGGTGAAAAACTGTTTTTT
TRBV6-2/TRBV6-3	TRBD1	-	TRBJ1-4	CASSSMLPGQVFATNEKLFF	TGTGCCAGCAGTTCGATGCTACCGGGACAGGTTTTCGCAACTAATGAAAAACTGTTTTTT
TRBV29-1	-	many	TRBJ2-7	CSVVEDLEQYF	TGCAGCGTTGTGGAAGATCTCGAGCAGTACTTC
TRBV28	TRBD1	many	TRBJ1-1	CASTMTGRNTEAFF	TGTGCCAGCACTATGACAGGGCGGAACACTGAAGCTTTCTTT
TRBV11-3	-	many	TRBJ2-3	CASSSLDPKQTDTQYF	TGTGCCAGCAGCTCCCTGGATCCAAAGCAGACAGATACGCAGTATTTT
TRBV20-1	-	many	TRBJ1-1	CSASQGTEAFF	TGCAGTGCTTCCCAGGGCACTGAAGCTTTCTTT
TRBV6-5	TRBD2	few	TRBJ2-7	CASSYSLAGAYEQYF	TGTGCCAGCAGTTACTCTTTAGCGGGTGCCTACGAGCAGTACTTC
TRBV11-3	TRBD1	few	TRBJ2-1	CASTKEDRGQTPNEQFF	TGTGCCAGCACCAAAGAGGACAGGGGACAAACCCCTAATGAGCAGTTCTTC
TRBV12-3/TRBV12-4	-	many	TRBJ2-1	CASSLIEQFF	TGTGCCAGCAGTTTAATCGAGCAGTTCTTC
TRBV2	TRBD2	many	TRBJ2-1	CASNTWDYTAEQFF	TGTGCCAGCAACACGTGGGACTATACTGCCGAGCAGTTCTTC
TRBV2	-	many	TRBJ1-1	CASRGEWNTEAFF	TGTGCCAGCAGGGGGGAATGGAACACTGAAGCTTTCTTT
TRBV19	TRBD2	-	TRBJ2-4	CASSVGLAGGRNIQYF	TGTGCCAGTAGTGTCGGACTAGCGGGAGGGCGAAACATTCAGTACTTC